The sequence of this T cell receptor beta chain was determined in a study of chemoradiotherapy in HPV16-positive cancers. The assay was immunoSEQ multiplex PCR, and TCRdb's table has in-frame clones only and misses some. The sample lists around 53,000 clones; around 90% were seen once. J was trimmed by 4 bases and V by 4 bases; bases with no gene match: 11. Per the germline V gene, CDR1 is SGHTA and CDR2 is FQGNSA. The CDR3 totals 16 residues. The sequenced sample was blood, obtained from a patient who underwent chemoradiotherapy. This receptor was identified in a human donor with HPV-associated anogenital cancer. The gene calls are TRBV7-2 and TRBJ2-5; TRBD2 aligns across 8 bases. CDR3 DNA sequence: TGTGCCAGCAGCTGGCCCAAGGCGGGAGGAGCAGAGACCCAGTACTTC. Its protein is CASSWPKAGGAETQYF.